Presented here are 24 T cell receptor beta chains from one specimen sequenced in a study of chemoradiotherapy in HPV16-positive cancers. TCRdb's copy holds only in-frame clones and misses some; the assay was immunoSEQ multiplex PCR. The sample includes 25,000 to 35,000 clones, roughly 88% seen only once; the top ten take around 5%. Source: blood, taken from a patient who underwent chemoradiotherapy. These receptors all come from a human donor with HPV-associated anogenital cancer.

This clone was detected a few times. The CDR3 loop is CASSLGPQNTEAFF. DNA of the CDR3: TGTGCCAGCAGCTTAGGTCCACAGAACACTGAAGCTTTCTTT. The chain is built from TRBV7-3 and TRBJ1-1; the D is unclear. Germline CDR1 is SGHTA and CDR2 is FQGTGA. The V and J ends lost 2 bases and 1 base respectively, with 8 bases between them. The CDR3 extends over 14 amino acids.

The chain couples TRBV2 to TRBJ1-2, with no clear D. Trimming left V 9 bases short and J 5 bases short, with 16 bases between. The CDR3 has 13 amino acids. Germline CDR1 and CDR2: SNHLY and FYNNEI. The CDR3 region is CAREGVTWYGYTF. The CDR3 nucleotides are TGTGCCAGGGAGGGCGTTACTTGGTATGGCTACACCTTC.

The chain carries TRBV6-1 and TRBJ1-2; D is possibly TRBD1 (6 bases). V was clipped by 0 bases and J by 4 bases, with 12 bases between them. Germline V gene data show CDR1 as MNHNS and CDR2 as SASEGT. CDR3 size: 15 residues. CDR3 in amino acids: CASSEARGAGYGYTF. For the CDR3, the DNA is TGTGCCAGCAGTGAAGCGCGGGGGGCCGGCTATGGCTACACCTTC.

This clone has a single count. The V and J genes are TRBV2 and TRBJ1-6; D is ambiguous. Trimming took off 6 bases at V and 8 bases at J, with 20 bases between the two ends. Germline CDR1 reads SNHLY; CDR2 reads FYNNEI. The CDR3 length is 16 residues. For the CDR3, the DNA is TGTGCCAGCAGGGCCCCCGAGAGAGGATTACATTCACCCCTCCACTTT. Protein product: CASRAPERGLHSPLHF.

The gene calls are TRBV18 and TRBJ1-1; the D gene is possibly TRBD1 (5 bases). The CDR3 length is 15 residues. Germline V CDR1 and CDR2: KGHSH, LQKENI. Trimming shortened V by 4 bases and J by 2 bases, and 14 bases separated the two germline ends. The CDR3 reads CASSLRGLANTEAFF. The DNA for the CDR3 is TGTGCCAGCTCACTACGGGGACTGGCAAACACTGAAGCTTTCTTT.

This rearrangement joins TRBV11-1 to TRBJ2-5; a possible D gene is TRBD2 (5 bases). The CDR3 covers 14 residues. Germline CDR1 and CDR2: SGHAT and FQDESV (reference sequence). Between the trimmed V and J ends, which lost 1 base and 4 bases, there was a span of 10 bases. As DNA, the CDR3 is TGTGCCAGCAGCTTAGGATTGGGGAGAGAGACCCAGTACTTC. Protein: CASSLGLGRETQYF.

The V gene is TRBV19, the J gene TRBJ1-5, with D tentatively TRBD1 (5 bases). CDR3 length equals 13 residues. Germline CDR1 is LNHDA and CDR2 is SQIVND (reference sequence). Trimming removed 9 bases from V and 2 bases from J, with 11 bases in between. The CDR3 reads CASKMGGNQPQHF. CDR3 bases: TGTGCCAGCAAGATGGGGGGCAATCAGCCCCAGCATTTT. The full variable domain, its missing parts supplied by reference TRBV19 and TRBJ1-5, is DGGITQSPKYLFRKEGQNVTLSCEQNLNHDAMYWYRQDPGQGLRLIYYSQIVNDFQKGDIAEGYSVSREKKESFPLTVTSAQKNPTAFYLCASKMGGNQPQHFGDGTRLSIL.

The gene calls are TRBV11-3 and TRBJ2-7; D assignment may be TRBD1 or TRBD2 (5 bases each). Germline CDR1 reads SGHNT; CDR2 reads YENEEA. This CDR3 has 14 residues. V was cut by 4 bases and J by 2 bases, with 12 bases left in between. CDR3 coding DNA: TGTGCCAGCAGCTCAAGGGGAGCCCCCTACGAGCAGTACTTC. Residues: CASSSRGAPYEQYF.

The V gene is TRBV5-1, the J gene TRBJ2-7; tentatively, D is TRBD2 (5 bases). The germline V and J ends were trimmed by 1 base and 0 bases, with 8 bases remaining between them. Germline-derived CDR1 and CDR2 are SGHRS and YFSETQ. The CDR3 runs 14 residues. The CDR3, as DNA: TGCGCCAGCAGCTTGACAGAGGGCTCCTACGAGCAGTACTTC. It codes for CASSLTEGSYEQYF.

The sample holds a few counts of this clone. The J gene is TRBJ2-7, the V gene TRBV29-1; TRBD1 matches 12 bases. The CDR3 loop spans 12 amino acids. Looked up from germline, CDR1 is SQVTM and CDR2 is ANQGSEA. V lost 6 bases and J lost 5; bases outside the gene matches: 2. The CDR3 nucleotides read TGCAGCGTGGGGACAGGGGGCAACGAGCAGTACTTC. Its protein product is CSVGTGGNEQYF.

The V call is TRBV6-1, the J call TRBJ1-6; TRBD1 matches at 7 bases. The CDR3 covers 14 residues. CDR1 is MNHNS and CDR2 is SASEGT in the germline V gene. V shed 4 bases and J 7 bases; nucleotides not matched to a gene: 4. The CDR3 DNA is TGTGCCAGCAGTGTGGACAGGATCAATTCACCCCTCCACTTT. As protein: CASSVDRINSPLHF.

The rearrangement joins TRBV5-4 to TRBJ2-2, with D uncertain. CDR3 length equals 13 residues. CDR1 and CDR2 from the germline V gene are SGHNT and YYREEE (reference sequence). V was shortened by 6 bases and J by 1 base, with 7 bases between the two germline ends. CDR3 sequence: CASTHGNTGELFF. The CDR3 DNA reads TGTGCCAGCACCCATGGGAACACCGGGGAGCTGTTTTTT.

This clone has only one observation. The chain couples TRBV29-1 to TRBJ1-1; D perhaps matches TRBD1 (6 bases). There are 11 residues in the CDR3. V lost 4 bases and J lost 4, with 7 bases in between. CDR1 SQVTM and CDR2 ANQGSEA come from the germline V gene. The CDR3, as DNA: TGCAGCGTTGGAGGGGGCACTGAAGCTTTCTTT. Translated: CSVGGGTEAFF.

J is TRBJ1-2 and V is TRBV20-1; D not resolved. Germline lookup yields CDR1 DFQATT and CDR2 SNEGSKA (reference sequence). This CDR3 comprises 10 residues. With 5 bases removed from V and 5 bases from J, the gap between germline ends came to 6 bases. CDR3 in DNA: TGCAGTGCTCGAGCTTATGGCTACACCTTC. This encodes CSARAYGYTF.

This chain links TRBV5-6 with TRBJ2-1, with 12 bases matching TRBD1. CDR1 is SGHDT, CDR2 YYEEEE, per germline. J was trimmed by 12 bases and V by 3 bases; bases with no gene match: 10. CDR3 size: 15 residues. The CDR3 reads CASSWGQGAAGGQFF. In DNA form, the CDR3 reads TGTGCCAGCAGCTGGGGACAGGGGGCCGCCGGAGGGCAGTTCTTC.

The CDR3 sequence: CSVGEGAGNTIYF. DNA for the CDR3: TGCAGCGTTGGTGAAGGAGCTGGAAACACCATATATTTT. The V and J genes are TRBV29-1 and TRBJ1-3, with no clear D. This CDR3 region has 13 residues. V lost 4 bases, J lost 2 bases, and 9 bases lay in between. The germline gives CDR1 SQVTM, CDR2 ANQGSEA.

V is TRBV27 and J is TRBJ1-1; no definite D call. This CDR3 comprises 16 residues. Germline-derived CDR1 and CDR2 are MNHEY and SMNVEV (reference sequence). V was trimmed by 0 bases and J by 1 base, leaving 12 bases between them. CDR3 nucleotide sequence: TGTGCCAGCAGTTTATCGAGCCCGGGGTGGAACACTGAAGCTTTCTTT. It specifies CASSLSSPGWNTEAFF.

The chain links TRBV28 to TRBJ2-7; the match to TRBD2 covers 8 bases. In germline, CDR1 is MDHEN, CDR2 SYDVKM. V lost 6 bases, J lost 0 bases, and 4 bases stayed unmatched. This CDR3 has 14 residues. In nucleotides, the CDR3 is TGTGCCAGCAGACCTAGCGGGTTCTCCTACGAGCAGTACTTC. This sequence encodes CASRPSGFSYEQYF.

CDR3 region: CASSQDPGARTEAFF. In nucleotides, the CDR3 is TGTGCCAGCAGCCAAGATCCGGGGGCGCGGACTGAAGCTTTCTTT. The chain has TRBV14 and TRBJ1-1; the D gene is possibly TRBD1 (6 bases). CDR3 length equals 15 residues. Germline loops: CDR1 SGHDN, CDR2 FVKESK. Trimming removed 0 bases at V and 5 bases at J, with 13 bases between.

The V gene is TRBV27, the J gene TRBJ1-5; 9 positions agree with TRBD1. V gave up 5 bases and J gave up 4 bases; unmatched junction bases: 6. Germline V CDR1 and CDR2: MNHEY, SMNVEV (reference sequence). There are 15 residues in the CDR3. The CDR3 DNA follows: TGTGCCAGCAGTCAGGGGACAGGGCCTAATCAGCCCCAGCATTTT. This sequence encodes CASSQGTGPNQPQHF.

The gene calls are TRBV5-5 and TRBJ2-1; the D is unclear. The V end lost 4 bases, the J end lost 0 bases, and 11 bases lay between the germline ends. The germline CDR1 and CDR2 sequences are SGHKS and YYEKEE (reference sequence). The CDR3 has 15 amino acids. CDR3 sequence: CASSLGWGSYNEQFF. In DNA, the CDR3 is TGTGCCAGCAGCCTCGGATGGGGCTCCTACAATGAGCAGTTCTTC.

This clone was recorded a few times. The chain carries TRBV6-1 and TRBJ2-5; 12 positions agree with TRBD2. The CDR3 has 14 residues. CDR1 MNHNS and CDR2 SASEGT come from the germline V gene. Trimming removed 4 bases from V and 4 bases from J; junction bases left unmatched: 1. The CDR3: CASSGLAGVETQYF. The CDR3 DNA follows: TGTGCCAGCAGTGGACTAGCGGGGGTAGAGACCCAGTACTTC.

The chain employs TRBV21-1 and TRBJ1-4. TRBV21-1 represents a pseudogene. The CDR3 loop spans 15 amino acids. The CDR3 spells CASSLRGGNNEKLFF. In nucleotides, the CDR3 is TGTGCCAGCAGCCTTAGGGGGGGAAATAATGAAAAACTGTTTTTT.

This rearrangement joins TRBV5-8 to TRBJ2-5; no definite D call. V was pared by 1 base and J by 1 base, with 8 bases between. Germline V CDR1 and CDR2: SGHTS, YDEGEE. There are 14 residues in the CDR3. CDR3 region: CASSLSEIQETQYF. The CDR3 DNA follows: TGTGCCAGCAGCTTGTCCGAGATCCAAGAGACCCAGTACTTC.